This note documents a single T cell receptor (beta chain) sequence. Germline CDR1 is GTSNPN and CDR2 is SVGIG (reference sequence). The V end lost 2 bases, the J end lost 4 bases, and 14 bases lay between the germline ends. This CDR3 comprises 14 residues. The source of the sample is a study of blood T cell repertoires in COVID-19. Turning to the study itself: Samples of COVID-19 (acute and convalescent) were obtained from the United States, Italy and Spain. Sample material is recorded as cDNA or gDNA derived from T cells, B-cell-depleted T cells, or PBMCs.

Per the authors' pipeline: How many nucleated cells were present was estimated from reference gene primer amplification. TCRdb keeps only in-frame clones here, not all; method: immunoSEQ multiplex PCR. The V and J calls and clone size were taken over from that table, and D and trimming were inferred from the DNA. The sample consists of under 500,000 clones, 80% to 90% of them appearing once. The sequence was obtained from a woman aged 25 to 45 with acute or convalescent COVID-19. The sequenced sample consisted of peripheral blood. This chain uses TRBV30 with TRBJ1-1; possibly TRBD1 for D (6 bases). The CDR3 region has the DNA TGTGCCTGGAGTCAGGGGCAGACGATCACTGAAGCTTTCTTT. Translating gives CAWSQGQTITEAFF.